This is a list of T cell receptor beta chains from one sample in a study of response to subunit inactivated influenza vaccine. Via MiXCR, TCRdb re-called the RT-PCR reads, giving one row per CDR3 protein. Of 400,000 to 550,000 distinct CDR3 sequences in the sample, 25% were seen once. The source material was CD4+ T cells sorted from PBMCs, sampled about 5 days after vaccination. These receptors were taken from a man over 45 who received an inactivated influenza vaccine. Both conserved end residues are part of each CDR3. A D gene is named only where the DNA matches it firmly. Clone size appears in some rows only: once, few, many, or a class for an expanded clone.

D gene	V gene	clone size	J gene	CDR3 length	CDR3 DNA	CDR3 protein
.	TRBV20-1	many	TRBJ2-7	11	TGCAGTGCTGGGCGAGCCTACGAGCAGTACTTC	CSAGRAYEQYF
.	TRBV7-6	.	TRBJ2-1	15	TGTGCCAGCAGCTTAGGACTGCTGAGGGGCGATGAGCAGTTCTTC	CASSLGLLRGDEQFF
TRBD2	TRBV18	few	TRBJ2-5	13	TGTGCCAGCTCACCTCAAGCGGGGGAGACCCAGTACTTC	CASSPQAGETQYF
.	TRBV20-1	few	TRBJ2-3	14	TGCAGTGCTAGCGATACCGGTAGCACAGATACGCAGTATTTT	CSASDTGSTDTQYF
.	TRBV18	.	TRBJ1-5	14	TGTGCCAGCTCACCAGTAGGGCGCAATCAGCCCCAGCATTTT	CASSPVGRNQPQHF
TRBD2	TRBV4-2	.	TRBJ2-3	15	TGTGCCAGCAGCCGTTCTAGCGGGGGGGCAGATACGCAGTATTTT	CASSRSSGGADTQYF
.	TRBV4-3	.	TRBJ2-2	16	TGCGCCAGCAGCCAAACAAGCCCGCCGGGCACCGGGGAGCTGTTTTTT	CASSQTSPPGTGELFF
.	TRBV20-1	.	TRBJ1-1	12	TGCAGTGCTAGCCCCCCGGTACTTGAAGCTTTCTTT	CSASPPVLEAFF
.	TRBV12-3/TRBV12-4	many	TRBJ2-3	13	TGTGCCAGCAGCCCCAAGGGTCGAGGTACGCAGTATTTT	CASSPKGRGTQYF
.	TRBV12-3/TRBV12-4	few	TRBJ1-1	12	TGTGCCAGCAGTTCGGGGCCGGGGAGGGCTTTCTTT	CASSSGPGRAFF
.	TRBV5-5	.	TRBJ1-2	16	TGTGCCAGCAGCTTGTCAATCGGAGTATCTAACTATGGCTACACCTTC	CASSLSIGVSNYGYTF
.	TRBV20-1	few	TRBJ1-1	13	TGCAGTGCTCCTTCAGGGCAGGGGCAACAAGCTTTCTTT	CSAPSGQGQQAFF
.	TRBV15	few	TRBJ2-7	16	TGTGCCACCAGCAGAGAAGGGCCTCAAGCGGGCTACGAGCAGTACTTC	CATSREGPQAGYEQYF
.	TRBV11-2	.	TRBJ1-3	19	TGTGCCAGCAGCTTAAAGGCAGGAGTCAGGGGATCCTCTGGAAACACCATATATTTT	CASSLKAGVRGSSGNTIYF
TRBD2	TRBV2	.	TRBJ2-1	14	TGTGCCAGCAGAGCGGGGGCGGACTACAATGAGCAGTTCTTC	CASRAGADYNEQFF
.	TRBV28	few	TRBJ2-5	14	TGTGCCAGCAGTTTACCAGAGAGGGTGGAGACCCAGTACTTC	CASSLPERVETQYF
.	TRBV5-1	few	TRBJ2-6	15	TGCGCCAGCAGCGTTACAACCTCTGGGGCCAACGTCCTGACTTTC	CASSVTTSGANVLTF
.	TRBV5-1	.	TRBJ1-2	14	TGCGCCAGCAGCCCAATGGGATCTAACTATGGCTACACCTTC	CASSPMGSNYGYTF